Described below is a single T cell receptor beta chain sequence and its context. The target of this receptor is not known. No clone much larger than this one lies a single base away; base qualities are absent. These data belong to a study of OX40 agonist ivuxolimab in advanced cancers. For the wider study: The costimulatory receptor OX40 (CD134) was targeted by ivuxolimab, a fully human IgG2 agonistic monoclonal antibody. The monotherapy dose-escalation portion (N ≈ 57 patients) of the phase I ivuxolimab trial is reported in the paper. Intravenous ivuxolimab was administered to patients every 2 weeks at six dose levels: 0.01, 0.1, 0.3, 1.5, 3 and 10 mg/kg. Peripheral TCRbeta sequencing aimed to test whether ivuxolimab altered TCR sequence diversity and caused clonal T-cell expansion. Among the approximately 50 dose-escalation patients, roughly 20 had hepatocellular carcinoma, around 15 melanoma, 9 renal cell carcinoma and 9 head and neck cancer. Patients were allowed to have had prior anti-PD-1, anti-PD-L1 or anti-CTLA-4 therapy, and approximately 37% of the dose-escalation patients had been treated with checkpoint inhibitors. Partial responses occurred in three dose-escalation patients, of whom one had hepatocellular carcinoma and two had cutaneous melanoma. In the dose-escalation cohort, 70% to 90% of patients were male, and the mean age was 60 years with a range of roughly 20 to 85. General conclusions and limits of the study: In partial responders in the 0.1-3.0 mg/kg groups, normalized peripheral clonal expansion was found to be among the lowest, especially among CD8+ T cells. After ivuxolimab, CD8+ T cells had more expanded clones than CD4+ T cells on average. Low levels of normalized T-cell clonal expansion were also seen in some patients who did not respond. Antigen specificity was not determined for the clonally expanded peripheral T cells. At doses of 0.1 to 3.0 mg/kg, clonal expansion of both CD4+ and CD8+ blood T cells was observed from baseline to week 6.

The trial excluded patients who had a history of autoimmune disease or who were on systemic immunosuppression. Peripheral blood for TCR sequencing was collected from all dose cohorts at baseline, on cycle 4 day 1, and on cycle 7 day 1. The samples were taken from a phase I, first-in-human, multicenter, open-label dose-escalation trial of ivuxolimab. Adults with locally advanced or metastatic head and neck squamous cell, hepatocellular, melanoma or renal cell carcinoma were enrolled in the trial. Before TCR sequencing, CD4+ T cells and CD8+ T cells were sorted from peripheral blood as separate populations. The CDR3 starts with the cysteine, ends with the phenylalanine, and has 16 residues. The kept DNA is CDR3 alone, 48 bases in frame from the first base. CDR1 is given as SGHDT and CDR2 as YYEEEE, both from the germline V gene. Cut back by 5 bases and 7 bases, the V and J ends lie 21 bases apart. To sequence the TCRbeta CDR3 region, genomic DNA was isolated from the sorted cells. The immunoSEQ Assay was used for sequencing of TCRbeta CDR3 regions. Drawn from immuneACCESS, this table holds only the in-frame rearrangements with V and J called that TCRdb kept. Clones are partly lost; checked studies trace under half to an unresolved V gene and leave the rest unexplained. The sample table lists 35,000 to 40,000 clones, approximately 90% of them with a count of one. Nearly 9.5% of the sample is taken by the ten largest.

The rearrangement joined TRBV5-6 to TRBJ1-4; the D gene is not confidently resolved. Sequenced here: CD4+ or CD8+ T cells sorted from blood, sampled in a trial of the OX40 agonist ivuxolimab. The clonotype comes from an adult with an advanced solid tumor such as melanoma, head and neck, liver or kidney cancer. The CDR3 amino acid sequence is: CASSPGVGVLGEKLFF. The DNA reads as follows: TGTGCCAGCAGTCCCGGGGTTGGGGTCCTCGGTGAAAAACTGTTTTTT.